This T cell receptor (beta chain) was documented in a study of monozygotic twins with inflammatory bowel disease. Whole-study findings and limits: Separate T cell subtypes could not be resolved from one another.

With regard to this clonotype: Antigen: not known.

Investigators pulled total RNA out of whole blood and did not sort T cells. This CDR3 has 12 amino acids. Per germline, CDR1 KGHSH and CDR2 LQKENI. Every TCR library drew on around 3,400 ng of total RNA. UMIs containing a 6-nucleotide sample barcode were added via template switching. TCRdb derives one entry per CDR3 protein from the 5' RACE reads, leaving out DNA. The sample includes around 380,000 distinct CDR3 sequences. The receptor's source is a human donor with ulcerative colitis or Crohn's disease, or a healthy co-twin of an affected twin (not recorded which). V gene TRBV18 combines with J gene TRBJ2-3. The material sequenced was blood. The CDR3 spells CASSPQKDTQYF.